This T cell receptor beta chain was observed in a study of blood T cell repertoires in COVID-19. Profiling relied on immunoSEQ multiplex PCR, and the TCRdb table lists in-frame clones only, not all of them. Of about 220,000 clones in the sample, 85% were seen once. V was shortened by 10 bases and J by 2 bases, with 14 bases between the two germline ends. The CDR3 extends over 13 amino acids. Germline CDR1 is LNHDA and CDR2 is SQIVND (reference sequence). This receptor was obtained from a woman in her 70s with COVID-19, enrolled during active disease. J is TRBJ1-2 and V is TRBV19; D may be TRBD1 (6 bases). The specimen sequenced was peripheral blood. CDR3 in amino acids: CATKPQGNYGYTF. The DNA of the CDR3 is TGTGCCACCAAGCCCCAGGGGAACTATGGCTACACCTTC.